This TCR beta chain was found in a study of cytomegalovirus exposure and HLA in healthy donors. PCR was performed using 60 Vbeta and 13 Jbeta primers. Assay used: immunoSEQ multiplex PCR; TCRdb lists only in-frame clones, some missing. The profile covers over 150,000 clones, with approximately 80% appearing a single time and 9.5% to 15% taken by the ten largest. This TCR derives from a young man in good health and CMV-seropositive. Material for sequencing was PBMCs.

CDR3 bases: TGTGCCAGCAGCTCCCTACCGCCAGGTGTGAACACTGAAGCTTTCTTT. It encodes CASSSLPPGVNTEAFF. The chain joins TRBV28 to TRBJ1-1; D ambiguous. Germline CDR1 reads MDHEN; CDR2 reads SYDVKM. Trimming shortened V by 6 bases and J by 0 bases, and 17 bases separated the two germline ends. This CDR3 contains 16 residues. The entire variable domain, with the rest obtained from reference TRBV28 and TRBJ1-1, is as follows: DVKVTQSSRYLVKRTGEKVFLECVQDMDHENMFWYRQDPGLGLRLIYFSYDVKMKEKGDIPEGYSVSREKKERFSLILESASTNQTSMYLCASSSLPPGVNTEAFFGQGTRLTVV.